This entry lists 9 T cell receptor beta chains sequenced from one sample in a study of T cells in Graves' hyperthyroidism and ophthalmopathy. Authors of the study amplified TCR beta CDR3 regions from RNA transcripts. The study used the HTBI primer set for a first-round RT-PCR of the TCR CDR3. TCRdb reprocessed the multiplex PCR reads with MiXCR, giving one entry per CDR3 protein. The sample consists of some 720,000 distinct CDR3 sequences, about a sixth of them appearing once. Sequenced: blood. The receptors here all came from a man aged 18 to 30 with Graves' hyperthyroidism.

In its sample, this clonotype was seen a few times. The rearrangement links TRBV5-5 to TRBJ1-4, with D perhaps matching TRBD1 (5 bases). CDR1 SGHKS and CDR2 YYEKEE come from the germline V gene (reference sequence). Deletions cut 4 bases from V and 8 bases from J, with 18 bases between. There are 15 residues in the CDR3. Here the CDR3 reads CASSPTGRDSEKLFF. The CDR3 nucleotides are TGTGCCAGCAGCCCGACGGGCAGGGATAGCGAAAAACTGTTTTTT.

A few counts support this clonotype. This chain connects TRBV20-1 to TRBJ2-5; either TRBD1 or TRBD2 may fit D (6 bases each). Germline assignment: CDR1 DFQATT and CDR2 SNEGSKA (reference sequence). The CDR3 covers 13 residues. V shed 1 base and J shed 5 bases, with 11 bases lying between them. As DNA, the CDR3 is TGCAGTGCTAGAGTTCCGGGGGCGGAGACCCAGTACTTC. Protein sequence: CSARVPGAETQYF.

The table lists this clonotype with many counts. V gene TRBV7-9 combines with J gene TRBJ2-7; D remains ambiguous. CDR3 length: 13 amino acids. V was pared by 2 bases and J by 1 base, with 6 bases between. Germline CDR1 SEHNR, CDR2 FQNEAQ (reference sequence). The CDR3 sequence: CASSLPDSYEQYF. Written as DNA, the CDR3 is TGTGCCAGCAGCTTACCCGATTCCTACGAGCAGTACTTC.

The chain employs TRBV7-9 and TRBJ2-2; D unresolved. The germline CDR1 and CDR2 sequences are SEHNR and FQNEAQ (reference sequence). V shed 5 bases and J shed 2 bases, with 12 bases lying between them. This CDR3 contains 15 residues. The CDR3 sequence is CASSPGRRNTGELFF. The CDR3 nucleotides read TGTGCCAGCAGCCCAGGCAGGAGAAACACCGGGGAGCTGTTTTTT.

The rearrangement joins TRBV2 to TRBJ1-6, with D perhaps TRBD1 (6 bases). The CDR3 is made up of 15 amino acids. Trimming stripped 7 bases from V and 3 bases from J, with 13 bases between. Looked up from germline, CDR1 is SNHLY and CDR2 is FYNNEI. The CDR3 nucleotides read TGTGCCAGCAACCCCGGGACAAACTATAATTCACCCCTCCACTTT. Translated: CASNPGTNYNSPLHF.

The table lists this clonotype with many counts. The V and J genes are TRBV20-1 and TRBJ1-4; no reliable D call. Germline values: CDR1 DFQATT, CDR2 SNEGSKA (reference sequence). Trimming left V 7 bases short and J 0 bases short, with 9 bases between. This CDR3 is built from 13 residues. This chain's CDR3 is CSGERSTNEKLFF. CDR3 DNA sequence: TGCAGTGGCGAGAGGTCAACTAATGAAAAACTGTTTTTT.

This rearrangement joins TRBV5-1 to TRBJ2-4; D perhaps matches TRBD1 (5 bases). The CDR3 is made up of 16 amino acids. Germline V lookup: CDR1 SGHRS, CDR2 YFSETQ. V was clipped by 0 bases and J by 3 bases, with 13 bases between them. The CDR3 is CASSLGIQANKNIQYF. In DNA, the CDR3 is TGCGCCAGCAGCTTGGGGATACAGGCGAACAAAAACATTCAGTACTTC.

The chain has TRBV5-1 and TRBJ1-1; D may be TRBD1 (5 bases). The CDR3 totals 14 residues. V lost 2 bases and J 3 bases, leaving 11 bases between the germline ends. Germline V lookup: CDR1 SGHRS, CDR2 YFSETQ. The CDR3 nucleotides read TGCGCCAGCAGCTTCGTGGGGGGTGACACTGAAGCTTTCTTT. Protein sequence: CASSFVGGDTEAFF.

Remarks on this clonotype: One base away lies a much larger clone, so this may be a sequencing read error. The rearrangement uses TRBV12-5 and TRBJ2-7; D ambiguous. Germline V gene lookup returns CDR1 LGHNT and CDR2 FRNRAP. V lost 4 bases and J 0 bases, leaving 7 bases between the germline ends. CDR3 length: 13 amino acids. CDR3 sequence reads: CASGYGVSYEQYF. The DNA for the CDR3 is TGTGCTAGTGGTTATGGCGTCTCCTACGAGCAGTACTTC.